A single sample gave rise to the 28 T cell receptor beta chains below, sequenced in a study of cytomegalovirus exposure and HLA in healthy donors. Repertoires were generated with immunoSEQ multiplex PCR, while TCRdb's copy carries only in-frame clones and drops some. The table has fewer than 400,000 clones, just over 85% seen once. Sequencing was done on a sample of PBMCs. The receptors here all came from a woman between 18 and 30 years old in good health and CMV-seronegative.

The chain combines TRBV7-2 with TRBJ2-7, with 8 nucleotides matching TRBD1. Germline CDR1 reads SGHTA; CDR2 reads FQGNSA. V shed 5 bases, J shed 6 bases, and the junction held 9 bases outside the gene matches. There are 14 residues in the CDR3. CDR3 sequence reads: CASSPLTGASEQYF. Written as DNA, the CDR3 is TGTGCCAGCAGCCCACTGACAGGGGCAAGCGAGCAGTACTTC.

The CDR3 protein is CASSTYRRVFQETQYF. The CDR3 nucleotides are TGTGCCAGCAGTACCTACAGGAGAGTCTTCCAAGAGACCCAGTACTTC. V usage is TRBV28 and J usage is TRBJ2-5; D is possibly TRBD1 (5 bases). This CDR3 has 16 amino acids. Trimming removed 5 bases at V and 1 base at J, with 17 bases between. In germline, CDR1 is MDHEN, CDR2 SYDVKM.

This clone has just one count. The V gene is TRBV28, the J gene TRBJ2-3; TRBD1 aligns across 9 bases. V lost 3 bases and J lost 6; bases outside the gene matches: 10. The CDR3 sequence is 16 residues long. Per the germline V gene, CDR1 is MDHEN and CDR2 is SYDVKM. The CDR3 DNA reads as TGTGCCAGCAGTTTCCGGGACAGGGTGCCCTGGGATACGCAGTATTTT. It is translated as CASSFRDRVPWDTQYF.

V is TRBV4-2 and J is TRBJ2-2; D is possibly TRBD1 (6 bases). Germline V gene sequence: CDR1 LGHNA, CDR2 YNFKEQ. Trimming stripped 0 bases from V and 7 bases from J, with 15 bases between. This CDR3 is built from 16 residues. The CDR3 here is CASSQDAAQGGGELFF. CDR3 coding DNA: TGTGCCAGCAGCCAAGATGCTGCACAGGGTGGCGGGGAGCTGTTTTTT.

The CDR3 nucleotides are TGTGCCAGCAGCTACGCGGGAGTCAATGAGCAGTTCTTC. Its translation: CASSYAGVNEQFF. The V and J genes are TRBV11-2 and TRBJ2-1; 7 bases agree with TRBD2. Germline V CDR1 and CDR2: SGHAT, FQNNGV. V lost 4 bases and J lost 6; bases outside the gene matches: 3. The CDR3 is 13 residues long.

J is TRBJ2-2 and V is TRBV10-1; possibly TRBD1 for D (6 bases). Between the trimmed V and J ends, which lost 6 bases and 7 bases, there was a span of 24 bases. This CDR3 is 17 amino acids long. Germline V CDR1 and CDR2: WNHNN, SYGVQD (reference sequence). The CDR3: CASRPLTGHLLDGELFF. CDR3 coding DNA: TGCGCCAGCAGGCCCCTAACGGGACACTTGTTGGACGGGGAGCTGTTTTTT.

This chain connects TRBV28 to TRBJ2-7; tentative D call: TRBD1 (6 bases). The germline V gene encodes CDR1 MDHEN and CDR2 SYDVKM. V was pared by 5 bases and J by 3 bases, with 11 bases between. This CDR3 contains 13 residues. The CDR3 sequence is CASSDGTRYEQYF. DNA for the CDR3: TGTGCCAGCAGTGACGGGACACGCTACGAGCAGTACTTC.

The gene calls are TRBV4-1 and TRBJ1-4, with D possibly TRBD1 on 5 matching bases. V was trimmed by 2 bases and J by 8 bases, leaving 9 bases between them. The germline CDR1 and CDR2 sequences are MGHRA and YSYEKL. The CDR3 has 13 amino acids. CDR3 region: CASSQSAGEKLFF. The CDR3 DNA sequence: TGCGCCAGCAGCCAAAGCGCAGGGGAAAAACTGTTTTTT.

V and J are TRBV27 and TRBJ2-5; 16 bases fit TRBD2. The CDR3 is 17 residues long. The V gene end was trimmed by 4 bases and the J gene end by 5 bases; junction bases not matched to a gene: 7. Looked up from germline, CDR1 is MNHEY and CDR2 is SMNVEV (reference sequence). The CDR3 reads CASSSPGLAGGRETQYF. CDR3 sequence (DNA): TGTGCCAGCAGTTCTCCGGGACTAGCGGGAGGGCGCGAGACCCAGTACTTC.

In regard to this clone: The identical CDR3 is also encoded by other nucleotide sequences in the sample. This rearrangement joins TRBV12-5 to TRBJ2-3; no reliable D call. Germline CDR1 and CDR2: LGHNT and FRNRAP. V was cut by 1 base and J by 4 bases, with 6 bases left in between. This CDR3 spans 13 amino acids. CDR3 residues: CASGLGGADTQYF. The CDR3 nucleotides read TGTGCTAGTGGTTTGGGCGGTGCAGATACGCAGTATTTT. The whole variable domain, remainder taken from reference TRBV12-5 and TRBJ2-3, is DARVTQTPRHKVTEMGQEVTMRCQPILGHNTVFWYRQTMMQGLELLAYFRNRAPLDDSGMPKDRFSAEMPDATLATLKIQPSEPRDSAVYFCASGLGGADTQYFGPGTRLTVL.

This chain joins TRBV27 and TRBJ2-3; 7 bases are shared with TRBD2. This CDR3 comprises 16 residues. Looked up from germline, CDR1 is MNHEY and CDR2 is SMNVEV (reference sequence). V trimming: 2 bases; J trimming: 0 bases; junction bases outside the gene matches: 5. The CDR3 loop is CASSLRSGTSTDTQYF. Here the CDR3 DNA reads TGTGCCAGCAGTTTAAGGAGCGGGACTAGCACAGATACGCAGTATTTT.

The chain uses TRBV7-2 and TRBJ2-7; no definite D call. Trimming pared 0 bases from V and 0 bases from J, leaving 30 bases between. The germline V gene has CDR1 SGHTA and CDR2 FQGNSA. CDR3 size: 22 residues. For the CDR3, the DNA is TGTGCCAGCAGCTTAGCCCGTAGATTGACTTCCGGAACCTCGTCGGCCTCCTACGAGCAGTACTTC. It translates to CASSLARRLTSGTSSASYEQYF.

The chain employs TRBV27 and TRBJ2-3; D possibly corresponds to TRBD2 (6 bases). Trimming pared 5 bases from V and 0 bases from J, leaving 15 bases between. CDR3 length equals 16 residues. Germline loops: CDR1 MNHEY, CDR2 SMNVEV (reference sequence). In DNA form, the CDR3 reads TGTGCCAGCAGTGTTGACCGGGAGATTAGCACAGATACGCAGTATTTT. This translates into CASSVDREISTDTQYF.

The chain employs TRBV5-4 and TRBJ1-1; D unclear. Germline assignment: CDR1 SGHNT and CDR2 YYREEE (reference sequence). V lost 1 base to trimming and J lost 6 bases, with 13 bases between them. The CDR3 contains 14 residues. CDR3 sequence (DNA): TGTGCCAGCAGCTTGTTGGGGAGAACGGCTGAAGCTTTCTTT. It codes for CASSLLGRTAEAFF.

V gene TRBV2 combines with J gene TRBJ1-2, with TRBD1 identical over 10 bases. The CDR3 is 14 residues long. Germline V gene sequence: CDR1 SNHLY, CDR2 FYNNEI. J gave up 3 bases and V 6 bases, and 4 bases lay outside the gene matches. The CDR3 bases are TGTGCCAGCAGCCCAGGACAGGGGGACTATGGCTACACCTTC. This encodes CASSPGQGDYGYTF.

This chain joins TRBV14 and TRBJ2-7; TRBD1 matches at 10 bases. CDR1 SGHDN and CDR2 FVKESK come from the germline V gene. The V gene end was trimmed by 4 bases and the J gene end by 3 bases; junction bases not matched to a gene: 3. This CDR3 comprises 14 residues. The CDR3 region is CASSRWTGGYEQYF. In DNA, the CDR3 is TGTGCCAGCAGCCGATGGACAGGGGGCTACGAGCAGTACTTC.

This clone was seen a handful of times. This chain links TRBV5-1 with TRBJ2-3, with TRBD2 matching over 13 bases. CDR1 and CDR2 (germline): SGHRS, YFSETQ. The CDR3 sequence is 16 residues long. Trimming cost V 4 bases and J 6 bases; bases outside gene matches: 8. CDR3 sequence (DNA): TGCGCCAGCAGCCTCGGACTAGCGGGAGTAGTTGATACGCAGTATTTT. Residues: CASSLGLAGVVDTQYF.

The CDR3 spells CASMTGSSTNTQYF. Written as DNA, the CDR3 is TGTGCCAGCATGACAGGATCTAGCACTAATACGCAGTATTTT. The V gene is TRBV2, the J gene TRBJ2-3, with a weak D call TRBD1 (6 bases). The CDR3 length is 14 residues. Trimming left V 7 bases short and J 7 bases short, with 18 bases between. Germline-derived CDR1 and CDR2 are SNHLY and FYNNEI.

The rearrangement joins TRBV27 to TRBJ2-3; 8 bases align to TRBD2. Germline V gives CDR1 MNHEY, CDR2 SMNVEV (reference sequence). The CDR3 sequence is 16 residues long. The V segment lost 0 bases and the J segment 4 bases; nucleotides outside the gene matches: 6. The CDR3 loop is CASSLSTSGRPDTQYF. The CDR3 DNA follows: TGTGCCAGCAGTTTATCGACCAGCGGGAGACCAGATACGCAGTATTTT.

V gene TRBV5-1 combines with J gene TRBJ2-7, with a weak D call TRBD1 (6 bases). CDR3 length: 15 amino acids. The ends were cut back, 0 bases at V and 5 bases at J, with 15 bases in the middle. CDR1 and CDR2 from the germline V gene are SGHRS and YFSETQ. Here the CDR3 DNA reads TGCGCCAGCAGCTTGGCAGGGGCTCCGGTGGACGAGCAGTACTTC. Amino acids: CASSLAGAPVDEQYF.

The gene calls are TRBV27 and TRBJ2-3; D may be TRBD1 (5 bases). V was trimmed by 5 bases and J by 4 bases, leaving 10 bases between them. The CDR3 runs 13 residues. Germline V gives CDR1 MNHEY, CDR2 SMNVEV (reference sequence). The CDR3 nucleotides are TGTGCCAGCAGTAACCCAGGGTCAGATACGCAGTATTTT. This codes for CASSNPGSDTQYF.

The V call is TRBV27, the J call TRBJ1-4; TRBD1 aligns across 7 bases. The CDR3 is made up of 14 amino acids. The junction had 7 bases not matched to a gene; V was cut back by 8 bases and J by 4 bases. Germline-derived CDR1 and CDR2 are MNHEY and SMNVEV (reference sequence). CDR3 residues: CASQTGTVNEKLFF. CDR3 sequence (DNA): TGTGCCAGCCAAACCGGGACAGTTAATGAAAAACTGTTTTTT.

This rearrangement joins TRBV28 to TRBJ1-5; D unclear. Between the trimmed V and J ends, which lost 6 bases and 1 base, there was a span of 10 bases. The CDR3 is 14 residues long. Germline V gives CDR1 MDHEN, CDR2 SYDVKM. CDR3 sequence reads: CASRPFRSNQPQHF. In DNA form, the CDR3 reads TGTGCCAGCAGACCGTTTCGGAGCAATCAGCCCCAGCATTTT.

The chain is built from TRBV18 and TRBJ2-7, with 8 bases aligning to TRBD1. The CDR3 loop spans 12 amino acids. V lost 8 bases, J lost 6 bases, and 6 bases stayed unmatched. Germline values: CDR1 KGHSH, CDR2 LQKENI. The CDR3, as DNA: TGTGCCAGCACAGGACAGGGTTCCGAGCAGTACTTC. It is translated as CASTGQGSEQYF.

The gene calls are TRBV5-1 and TRBJ1-5, with TRBD1 matching over 10 bases. This CDR3 has 17 residues. The V gene end was trimmed by 5 bases and the J gene end by 3 bases; junction bases not matched to a gene: 11. CDR1 is SGHRS, CDR2 YFSETQ, per germline. In nucleotides, the CDR3 is TGCGCCAGCAGACGCCATTCTGGGACAGGGGTCAATCAGCCCCAGCATTTT. Translated, it gives CASRRHSGTGVNQPQHF.

This chain uses TRBV5-4 with TRBJ1-1; D is ambiguous. CDR3 length: 13 residues. V lost 1 base and J lost 1, with 5 bases in between. Germline assignment: CDR1 SGHNT and CDR2 YYREEE (reference sequence). The CDR3 sequence is CASSLRSNTEAFF. The CDR3 DNA follows: TGTGCCAGCAGCTTGCGGTCGAACACTGAAGCTTTCTTT.

CDR3 amino acids: CASSYRDGDPYEQYF. The DNA of the CDR3 is TGTGCCAGCAGCTACAGGGACGGCGACCCCTACGAGCAGTACTTC. The rearrangement joins TRBV7-9 to TRBJ2-7, with a possible D match to TRBD1 (6 bases). This CDR3 has 15 amino acids. Germline V gene sequence: CDR1 SEHNR, CDR2 FQNEAQ (reference sequence). V was shortened by 4 bases and J by 2 bases, with 15 bases between the two germline ends.

The J gene is TRBJ1-1, the V gene TRBV4-2; D may be TRBD1 (5 bases). CDR3 length: 15 amino acids. V was cut by 2 bases and J by 1 base, with 11 bases left in between. Per germline, CDR1 LGHNA and CDR2 YNFKEQ. The CDR3 here is CASSQPMGGNTEAFF. The DNA for the CDR3 is TGTGCCAGCAGCCAACCCATGGGGGGGAACACTGAAGCTTTCTTT.